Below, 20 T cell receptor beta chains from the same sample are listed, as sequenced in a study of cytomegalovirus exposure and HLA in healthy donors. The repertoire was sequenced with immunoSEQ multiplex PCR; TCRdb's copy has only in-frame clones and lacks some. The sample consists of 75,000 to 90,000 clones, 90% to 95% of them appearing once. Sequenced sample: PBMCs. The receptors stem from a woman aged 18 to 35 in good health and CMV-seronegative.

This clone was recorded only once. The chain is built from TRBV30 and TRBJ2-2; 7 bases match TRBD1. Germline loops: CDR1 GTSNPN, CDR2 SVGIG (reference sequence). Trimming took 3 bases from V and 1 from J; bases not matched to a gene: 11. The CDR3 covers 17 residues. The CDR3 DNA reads TGTGCCTGGAGGGTAGCCCAAGGGACAGTGAACACCGGGGAGCTGTTTTTT. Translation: CAWRVAQGTVNTGELFF.

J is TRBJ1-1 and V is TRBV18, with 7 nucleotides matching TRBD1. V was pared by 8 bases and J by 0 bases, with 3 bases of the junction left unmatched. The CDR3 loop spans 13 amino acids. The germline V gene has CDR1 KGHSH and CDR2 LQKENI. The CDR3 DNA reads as TGTGCCAGCAAGACAGGGTTGAACACTGAAGCTTTCTTT. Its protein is CASKTGLNTEAFF. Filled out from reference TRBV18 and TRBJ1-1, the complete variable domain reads NAGVMQNPRHLVRRRGQEARLRCSPMKGHSHVYWYRQLPEEGLKFMVYLQKENIIDESGMPKERFSAEFPKEGPSILRIQQVVRGDSAAYFCASKTGLNTEAFFGQGTRLTVV.

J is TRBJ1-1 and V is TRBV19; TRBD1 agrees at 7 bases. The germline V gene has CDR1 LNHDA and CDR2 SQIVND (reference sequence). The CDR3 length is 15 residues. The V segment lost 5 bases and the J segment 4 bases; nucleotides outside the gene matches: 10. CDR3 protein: CASSWGTVGGTEAFF. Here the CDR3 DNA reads TGTGCCAGTAGTTGGGGGACAGTCGGGGGCACTGAAGCTTTCTTT.

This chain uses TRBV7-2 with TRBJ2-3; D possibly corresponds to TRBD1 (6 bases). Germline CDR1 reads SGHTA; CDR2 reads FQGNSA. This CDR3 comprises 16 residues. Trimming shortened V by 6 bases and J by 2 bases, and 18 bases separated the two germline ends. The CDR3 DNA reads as TGTGCCAGCAGTATGGACAGATCGGCCTACACAGATACGCAGTATTTT. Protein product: CASSMDRSAYTDTQYF.

The CDR3 sequence: CASRDTSSYNSPLHF. The CDR3 region has the DNA TGTGCCAGCAGGGACACGAGCTCCTATAATTCACCCCTCCACTTT. The V call is TRBV7-9, the J call TRBJ1-6, with D possibly matching TRBD1 (5 bases). This CDR3 spans 15 amino acids. The germline V gene encodes CDR1 SEHNR and CDR2 FQNEAQ (reference sequence). Trimming removed 6 bases from V and 0 bases from J, with 9 bases in between.

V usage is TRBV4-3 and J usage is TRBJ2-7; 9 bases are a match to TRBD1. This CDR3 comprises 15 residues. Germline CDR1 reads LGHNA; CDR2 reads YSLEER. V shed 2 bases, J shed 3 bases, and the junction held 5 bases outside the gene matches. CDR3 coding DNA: TGCGCCAGCAGCCAAAATCCGGGACAGGGCTACGAGCAGTACTTC. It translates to CASSQNPGQGYEQYF.

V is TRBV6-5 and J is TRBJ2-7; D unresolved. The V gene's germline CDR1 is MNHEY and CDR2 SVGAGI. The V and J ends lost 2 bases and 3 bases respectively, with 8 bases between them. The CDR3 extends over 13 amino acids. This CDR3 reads CASSYSSIYEQYF. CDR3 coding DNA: TGTGCCAGCAGTTACAGTAGCATCTACGAGCAGTACTTC.

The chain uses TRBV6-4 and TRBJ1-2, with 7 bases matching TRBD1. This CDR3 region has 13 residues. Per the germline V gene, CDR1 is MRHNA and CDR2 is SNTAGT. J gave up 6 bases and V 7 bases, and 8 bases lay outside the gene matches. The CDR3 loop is CASNPDREDGYTF. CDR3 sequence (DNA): TGTGCCAGCAACCCCGACAGGGAGGATGGCTACACCTTC.

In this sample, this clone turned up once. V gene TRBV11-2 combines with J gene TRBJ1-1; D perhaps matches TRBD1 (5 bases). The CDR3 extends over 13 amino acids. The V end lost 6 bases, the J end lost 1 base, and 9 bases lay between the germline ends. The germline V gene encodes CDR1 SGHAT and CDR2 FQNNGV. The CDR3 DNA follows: TGTGCCAGCAGTGGGGCTACGAACACTGAAGCTTTCTTT. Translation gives CASSGATNTEAFF.

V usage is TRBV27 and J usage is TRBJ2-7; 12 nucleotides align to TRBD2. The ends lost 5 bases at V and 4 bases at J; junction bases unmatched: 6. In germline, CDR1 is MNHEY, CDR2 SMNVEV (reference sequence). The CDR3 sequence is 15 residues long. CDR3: CASSTRLAGEYEQYF. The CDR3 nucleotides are TGTGCCAGCAGTACCAGACTAGCGGGAGAGTACGAGCAGTACTTC.

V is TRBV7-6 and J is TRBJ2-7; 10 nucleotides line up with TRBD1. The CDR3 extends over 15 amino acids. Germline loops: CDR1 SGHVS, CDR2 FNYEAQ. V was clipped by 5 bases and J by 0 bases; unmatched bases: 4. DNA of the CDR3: TGTGCCAGCAGCGCTAGGGACAGGGGCTCCTACGAGCAGTACTTC. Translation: CASSARDRGSYEQYF.

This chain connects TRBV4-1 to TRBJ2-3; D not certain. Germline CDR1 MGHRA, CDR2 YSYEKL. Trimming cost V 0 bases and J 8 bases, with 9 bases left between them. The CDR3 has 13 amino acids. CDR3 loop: CASSQDSGVTQYF. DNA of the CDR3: TGCGCCAGCAGCCAAGATTCCGGAGTTACGCAGTATTTT.

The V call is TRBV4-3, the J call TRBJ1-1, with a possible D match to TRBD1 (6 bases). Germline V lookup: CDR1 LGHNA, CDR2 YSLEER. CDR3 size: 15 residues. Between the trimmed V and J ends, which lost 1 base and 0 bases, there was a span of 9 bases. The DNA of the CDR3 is TGCGCCAGCAGCCAAGGTGACAGGTTGAACACTGAAGCTTTCTTT. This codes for CASSQGDRLNTEAFF.

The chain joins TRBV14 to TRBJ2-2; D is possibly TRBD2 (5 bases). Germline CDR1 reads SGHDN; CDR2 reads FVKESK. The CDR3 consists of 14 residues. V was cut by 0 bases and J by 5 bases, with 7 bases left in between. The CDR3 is CASSQEGGTGELFF. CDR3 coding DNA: TGTGCCAGCAGCCAAGAGGGCGGGACCGGGGAGCTGTTTTTT. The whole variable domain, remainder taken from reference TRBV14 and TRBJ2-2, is EAGVTQFPSHSVIEKGQTVTLRCDPISGHDNLYWYRRVMGKEIKFLLHFVKESKQDESGMPNNRFLAERTGGTYSTLKVQPAELEDSGVYFCASSQEGGTGELFFGEGSRLTVL.

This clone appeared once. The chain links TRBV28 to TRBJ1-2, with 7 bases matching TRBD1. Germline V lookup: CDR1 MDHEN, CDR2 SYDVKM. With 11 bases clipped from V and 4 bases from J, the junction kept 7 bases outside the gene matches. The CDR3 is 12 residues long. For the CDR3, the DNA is TGTGCCGAATCAGACAGGGTCTATGGCTACACCTTC. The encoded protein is CAESDRVYGYTF.

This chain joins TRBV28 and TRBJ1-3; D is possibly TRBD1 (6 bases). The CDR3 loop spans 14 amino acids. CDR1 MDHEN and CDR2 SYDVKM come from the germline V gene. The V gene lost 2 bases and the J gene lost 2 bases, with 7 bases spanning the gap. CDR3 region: CASSLAGAGNTIYF. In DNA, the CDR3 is TGTGCCAGCAGTTTAGCAGGGGCTGGAAACACCATATATTTT.

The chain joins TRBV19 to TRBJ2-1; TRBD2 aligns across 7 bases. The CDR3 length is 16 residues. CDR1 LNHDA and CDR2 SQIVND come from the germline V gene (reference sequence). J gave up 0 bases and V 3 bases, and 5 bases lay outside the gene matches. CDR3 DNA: TGTGCCAGTAGTATTCGACCTAGCGGCTCCTACAATGAGCAGTTCTTC. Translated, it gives CASSIRPSGSYNEQFF.

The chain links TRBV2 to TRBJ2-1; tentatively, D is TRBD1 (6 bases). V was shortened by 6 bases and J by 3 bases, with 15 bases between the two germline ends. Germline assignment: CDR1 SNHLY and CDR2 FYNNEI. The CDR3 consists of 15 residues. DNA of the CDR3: TGTGCCAGCAGGGGCTGGACAGCAAACTACAATGAGCAGTTCTTC. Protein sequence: CASRGWTANYNEQFF.

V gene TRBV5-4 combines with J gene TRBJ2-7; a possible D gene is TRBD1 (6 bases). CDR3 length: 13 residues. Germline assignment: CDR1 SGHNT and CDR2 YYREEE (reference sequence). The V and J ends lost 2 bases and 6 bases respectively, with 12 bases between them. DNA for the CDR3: TGTGCCAGCAGCTTAACAGGGTCGGGCGAGCAGTACTTC. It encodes CASSLTGSGEQYF.

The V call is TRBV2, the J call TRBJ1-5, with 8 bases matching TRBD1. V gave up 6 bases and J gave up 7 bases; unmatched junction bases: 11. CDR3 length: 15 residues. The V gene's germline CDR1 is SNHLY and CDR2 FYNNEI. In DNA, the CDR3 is TGTGCCAGCAGCCCCGAGCAGGGGGCAGACCAGCCCCAGCATTTT. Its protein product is CASSPEQGADQPQHF.